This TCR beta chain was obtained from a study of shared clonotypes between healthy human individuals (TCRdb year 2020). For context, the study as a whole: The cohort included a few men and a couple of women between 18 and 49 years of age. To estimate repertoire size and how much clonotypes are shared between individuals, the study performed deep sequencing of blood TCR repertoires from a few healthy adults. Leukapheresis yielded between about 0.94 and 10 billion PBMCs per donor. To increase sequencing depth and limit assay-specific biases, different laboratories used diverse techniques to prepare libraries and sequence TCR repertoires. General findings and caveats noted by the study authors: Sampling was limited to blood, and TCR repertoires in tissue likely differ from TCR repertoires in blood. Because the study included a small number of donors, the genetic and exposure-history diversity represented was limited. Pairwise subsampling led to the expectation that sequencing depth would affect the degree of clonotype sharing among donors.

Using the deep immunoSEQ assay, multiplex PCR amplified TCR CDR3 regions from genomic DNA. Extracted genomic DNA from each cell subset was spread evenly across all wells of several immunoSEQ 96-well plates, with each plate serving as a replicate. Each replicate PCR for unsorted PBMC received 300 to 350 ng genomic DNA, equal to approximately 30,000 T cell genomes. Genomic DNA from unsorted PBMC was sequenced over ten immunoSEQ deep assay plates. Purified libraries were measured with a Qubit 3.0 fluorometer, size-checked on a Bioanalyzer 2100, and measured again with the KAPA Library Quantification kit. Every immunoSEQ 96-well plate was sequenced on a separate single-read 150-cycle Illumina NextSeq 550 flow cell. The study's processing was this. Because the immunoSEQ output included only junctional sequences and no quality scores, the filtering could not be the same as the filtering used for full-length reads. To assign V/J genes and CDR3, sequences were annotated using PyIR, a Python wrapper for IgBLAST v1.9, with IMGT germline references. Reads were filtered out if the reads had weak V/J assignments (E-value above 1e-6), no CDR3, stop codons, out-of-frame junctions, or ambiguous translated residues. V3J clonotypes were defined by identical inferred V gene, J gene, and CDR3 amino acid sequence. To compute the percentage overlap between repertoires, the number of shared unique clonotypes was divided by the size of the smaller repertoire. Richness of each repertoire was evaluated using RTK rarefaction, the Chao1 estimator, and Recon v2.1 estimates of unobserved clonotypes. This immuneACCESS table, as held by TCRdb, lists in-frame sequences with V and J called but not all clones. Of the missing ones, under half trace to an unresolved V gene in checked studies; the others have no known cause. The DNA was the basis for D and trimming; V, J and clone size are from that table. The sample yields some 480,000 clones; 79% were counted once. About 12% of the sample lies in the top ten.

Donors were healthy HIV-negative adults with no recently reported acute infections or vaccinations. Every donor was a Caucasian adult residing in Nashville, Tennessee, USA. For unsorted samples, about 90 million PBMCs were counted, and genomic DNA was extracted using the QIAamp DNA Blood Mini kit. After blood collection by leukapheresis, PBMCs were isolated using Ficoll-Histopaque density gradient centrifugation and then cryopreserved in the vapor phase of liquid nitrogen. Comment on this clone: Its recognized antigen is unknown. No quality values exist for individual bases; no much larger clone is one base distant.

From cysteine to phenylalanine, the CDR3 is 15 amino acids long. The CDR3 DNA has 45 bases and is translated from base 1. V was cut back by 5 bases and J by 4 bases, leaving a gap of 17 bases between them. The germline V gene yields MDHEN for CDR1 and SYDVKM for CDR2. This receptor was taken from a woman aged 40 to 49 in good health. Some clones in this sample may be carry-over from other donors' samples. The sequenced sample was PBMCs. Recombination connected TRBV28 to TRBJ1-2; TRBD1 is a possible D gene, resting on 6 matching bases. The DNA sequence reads TGTGCCAGCAGTCCTTTATATGGGGGCGGCTATGGCTACACCTTC. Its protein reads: CASSPLYGGGYGYTF.